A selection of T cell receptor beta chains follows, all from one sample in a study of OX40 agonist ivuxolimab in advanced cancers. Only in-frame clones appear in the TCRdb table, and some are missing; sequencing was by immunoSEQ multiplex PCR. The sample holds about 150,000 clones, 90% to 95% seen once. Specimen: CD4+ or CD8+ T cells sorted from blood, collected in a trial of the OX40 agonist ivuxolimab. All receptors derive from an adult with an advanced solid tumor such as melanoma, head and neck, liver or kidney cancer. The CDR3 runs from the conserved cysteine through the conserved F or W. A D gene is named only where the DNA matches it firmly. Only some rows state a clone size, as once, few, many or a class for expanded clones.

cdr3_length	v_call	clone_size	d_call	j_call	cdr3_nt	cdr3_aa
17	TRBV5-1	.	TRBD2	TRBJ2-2	TGCGCCAGCAGCCCGGGACTAGCGGGGTTCAACACCGGGGAGCTGTTTTTT	CASSPGLAGFNTGELFF
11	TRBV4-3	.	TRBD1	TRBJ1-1	TGCGCCAGCAGCCAAGGACAGGGCTCTTTCTTT	CASSQGQGSFF
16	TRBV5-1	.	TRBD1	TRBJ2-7	TGCGCCAGCAGCTTGGAGGGCAGGGGGAATCCTCGGGAGCAGTACTTC	CASSLEGRGNPREQYF
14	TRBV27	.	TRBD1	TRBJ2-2	TGTGCCAGCACCCGGACAGGTTCCCTCGGGGAGCTGTTTTTT	CASTRTGSLGELFF
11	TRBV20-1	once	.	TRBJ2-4	TGCAGTGCTAGAGATCCCGTTTTTCAGTACTTC	CSARDPVFQYF
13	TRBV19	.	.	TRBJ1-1	TGTGCCAGTAGTAACGACAGGAACACTGAAGCTTTCTTT	CASSNDRNTEAFF
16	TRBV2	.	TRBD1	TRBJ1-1	TGTGCCAGCAGTGCCGGGACAGGGGGCGTTTTCCTTGAAGCTTTCTTT	CASSAGTGGVFLEAFF
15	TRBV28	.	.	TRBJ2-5	TGTGCCACCCTCGGAACAGGCAATGGAAGAGAGACCCAGTACTTC	CATLGTGNGRETQYF
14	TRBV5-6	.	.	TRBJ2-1	TGTGCCAGCAGCCGGGGGGCGAAGGGCAATGAGCAGTTCTTC	CASSRGAKGNEQFF
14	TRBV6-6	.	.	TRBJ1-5	TGTGCCAGCAGTTTCGACAGCGAATATCAGCCCCAGCATTTT	CASSFDSEYQPQHF
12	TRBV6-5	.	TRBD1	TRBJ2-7	TGTGCCAGCAGTTACGGGACAGGCGAGCAGTACTTC	CASSYGTGEQYF
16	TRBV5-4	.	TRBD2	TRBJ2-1	TGTGCCAGCAGCTTGACTAGCGGGGCCTCCTACAATGAGCAGTTCTTC	CASSLTSGASYNEQFF
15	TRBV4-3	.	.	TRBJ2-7	TGCGCCAGCAGCCCCACAGGGTGGCAGATCTACGAGCAGTACTTC	CASSPTGWQIYEQYF
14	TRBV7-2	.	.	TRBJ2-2	TGTGCCAGCAGCTTAGTTTGGCACACCGGGGAGCTGTTTTTT	CASSLVWHTGELFF
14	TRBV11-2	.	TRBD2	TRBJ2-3	TGTGCCAGCAGCTTACCGGGGGGGGCAGATACGCAGTATTTT	CASSLPGGADTQYF
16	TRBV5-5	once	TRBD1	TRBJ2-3	TGTGCCAGCAGCATCACCCCCGGGACAGGTGCCCATACGCAGTATTTT	CASSITPGTGAHTQYF
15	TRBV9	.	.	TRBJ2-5	TGTGCCAGCAGCGTAGGGGCGAGACAGCAAGAGACCCAGTACTTC	CASSVGARQQETQYF
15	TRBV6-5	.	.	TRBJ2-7	TGTGCCAGCAGTTCCGGGACCGCGAGGACCTACGAGCAGTACTTC	CASSSGTARTYEQYF
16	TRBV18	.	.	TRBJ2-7	TGTGCCAGCTCACCGACTCCCCCAGGGAGTGGCTACGAGCAGTACTTC	CASSPTPPGSGYEQYF
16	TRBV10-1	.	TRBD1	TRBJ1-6	TGCGCCAGCAGTGAGGGGACAGGGGCCCCAAATTCACCCCTCCACTTT	CASSEGTGAPNSPLHF
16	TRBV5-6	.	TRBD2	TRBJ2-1	TGTGCCAGCAGCTTAACAACCGGAGGACGGGGGGATGAGCAGTTCTTC	CASSLTTGGRGDEQFF
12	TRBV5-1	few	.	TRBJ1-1	TGCGCCAGCAGCTTGTCCGGGGCTGAAGCTTTCTTT	CASSLSGAEAFF
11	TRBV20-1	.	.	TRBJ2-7	TGCAGTGCGAGGGGTGGGTACGAGCAGTACTTC	CSARGGYEQYF
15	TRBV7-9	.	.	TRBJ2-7	TGTGCCAGCAGCTGGGATGGCAGCTCGTCCTACGAGCAGTACTTC	CASSWDGSSSYEQYF
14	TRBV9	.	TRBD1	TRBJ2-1	TGTGCCAGCAGCTTCCGGGACAGGTACAATGAGCAGTTCTTC	CASSFRDRYNEQFF
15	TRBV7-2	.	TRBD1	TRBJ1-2	TGTGCCAGCAGCCCACAGGGGAGCCTTAACTATGGCTACACCTTC	CASSPQGSLNYGYTF
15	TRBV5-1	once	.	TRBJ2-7	TGCGCCAGCAGCTTGATTCCTCAGGCAGGCTACGAGCAGTACTTC	CASSLIPQAGYEQYF
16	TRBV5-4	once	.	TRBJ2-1	TGTGCCAGCAGCTTGAACTTCGGTCTCTCCTACAATGAGCAGTTCTTC	CASSLNFGLSYNEQFF
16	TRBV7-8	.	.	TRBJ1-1	TGTGCCAGCAGCCCTAACAGGGCGACCCAGAACACTGAAGCTTTCTTT	CASSPNRATQNTEAFF
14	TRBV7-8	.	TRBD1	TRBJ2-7	TGTGCCAGCAACCAGGCAGGGGGCTCTGGCGAGCAGTACTTC	CASNQAGGSGEQYF
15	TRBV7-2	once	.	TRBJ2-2	TGTGCCAGCAGCTTAGCATGGTACGGCACCGGGGAGCTGTTTTTT	CASSLAWYGTGELFF